This T cell receptor (beta chain) was obtained from a study of T-cell reconstitution after alpha-beta-depleted transplantation in children. The CDR3 covers 14 residues. V was pared by 0 bases and J by 12 bases, with 15 bases between. Germline V CDR1 and CDR2: LGHNA, YSLEER. This clonotype was seen more than once but under ten times. Unique molecular identifiers were incorporated during preparation of the TCRbeta library. TCRdb recomputed calls from the PCR reads with MiXCR, one row per CDR3 protein. In the table there are about 480,000 distinct CDR3 sequences, roughly an eighth of which are singletons.

The genes are TRBV4-3 and TRBJ2-1; unclear D gene. Specimen: PBMCs from the stem cell graft donor, collected from the stem cell graft. The receptor was isolated from a human donor who donated a stem cell graft to a child with combined immunodeficiency. The CDR3: CASSQDPVGSLQFF. The CDR3 DNA follows: TGCGCCAGCAGCCAAGATCCCGTAGGGTCGTTGCAGTTCTTC.